Sequencing of this TCR beta chain was carried out in a study of cytomegalovirus exposure and HLA in healthy donors. Study results and limitations: It was reported that TCR beta sequences correctly inferred the HLA-A and HLA-B alleles for most subjects. Donor immune exposure was known only as CMV serostatus. A later analysis showed TCR association rates differing by HLA locus, peaking at DRB1 and lowest at HLA-C.

The V gene end was trimmed by 6 bases and the J gene end by 2 bases; junction bases not matched to a gene: 4. The CDR3 is 13 amino acids. CDR1 is MNHEY, CDR2 SVGAGI, per germline. To note about this clone: Its specificity is not known.

PCR was performed using 60 Vbeta and 13 Jbeta primers. The assay was immunoSEQ multiplex PCR, and TCRdb's table has in-frame clones only and misses some. In the table there are about 150,000 clones, approximately 8.9% of which are singletons. Sequenced input: PBMCs. This chain uses TRBV6-5 with TRBJ2-7, with 7 positions matching TRBD1. The sequence was collected from a woman between 40 and 50 years old in good health and CMV-seropositive. The CDR3 DNA sequence: TGTGCCAGCAGGACAGGGATTGCCTACGAGCAGTACTTC. Amino acids: CASRTGIAYEQYF.